This T cell receptor beta chain was identified during a study of blood T cells in healthy people across ages. The germline V gene encodes CDR1 DFQATT and CDR2 SNEGSKA (reference sequence). The CDR3 is 16 amino acids. V shed 2 bases, J shed 4 bases, and the junction held 10 bases outside the gene matches. Combining a sample-barcoded 5' primer with a J-beta primer mix, a second PCR ran for roughly 7 to 11 cycles. One entry per CDR3 protein results from TCRdb running MiXCR on the 5' RACE reads. Of about 1.8 million distinct CDR3 sequences listed, about 49% are singletons. Source material: blood. The chain employs TRBV20-1 and TRBJ1-5; 8 bases are shared with TRBD1. The receptor was isolated from a woman in her 40s in good health. CDR3 nucleotide sequence: TGCAGTGCTAGACGGGGGGACAGGTACCGGAATCAGCCCCAGCATTTT. This encodes CSARRGDRYRNQPQHF.